This entry is about one T cell receptor beta chain. The antigen is not known. The V and J ends lost 3 bases and 0 bases respectively, with 15 bases between them. The CDR3 spans 17 residues. Germline CDR1 SEHNR, CDR2 FQNEAQ (reference sequence). This sample stems from a study of T cell responses to AZD1222 COVID-19 vaccine. Study-level results: The donors showed a predominance of white British ancestry and of females, with possible underestimation of clonal diversity. The CD4 TCRs associated with vaccination extended across spike and predominated at 160-218 and 743-854. Scientists sampled the repertoires only once the peak T cell response had passed.

The repertoire was sequenced with immunoSEQ multiplex PCR; TCRdb's copy has only in-frame clones and lacks some. The sample contains approximately 130,000 clones, over 85% of which appear only once. This receptor was obtained from an adult in good health. The genes are TRBV7-9 and TRBJ1-3, with a weak D call TRBD1 (6 bases). The source material was peripheral blood, sampled on day 0 of AZD1222 vaccination. CDR3 amino acids: CASSFRPRDNSGNTIYF. The CDR3 DNA reads TGTGCCAGCAGCTTCCGTCCCCGGGACAACTCTGGAAACACCATATATTTT.